What follows describes a single T cell receptor (beta chain). Via MiXCR, TCRdb re-called the RACE reads, giving one row per CDR3 protein. Of roughly 84,000 distinct CDR3 sequences listed, about 10% were seen once; the top ten hold about 5%. Time point given: patch test 2, 6 weeks after DPC sensitization. The treatment was: therapeutic diphenylcyclopropenone sensitization with weekly scalp DPC. The data originate from a study of human T cells and chemical hapten exposure. Overall study: Per-sample TCR yield variation was attributed mainly to small pooled library volume differences.

From germline, CDR1 is SEHNR and CDR2 FQNEAQ (reference sequence). This CDR3 is 15 amino acids long. V lost 2 bases to trimming and J lost 0 bases, with 7 bases between them. Sequencing was performed on whole blood, taken in connection with sensitization to the hapten diphenylcyclopropenone (DPC). The chain employs TRBV7-9 and TRBJ2-2; no reliable D call. The clonotype was recovered from a woman aged 45-60 years with alopecia areata. Some clones in this sample may be carry-over from other donors' samples. The CDR3 DNA reads TGTGCCAGCAGCTTACTGATAGCGAACACCGGGGAGCTGTTTTTT. Translating it yields CASSLLIANTGELFF.